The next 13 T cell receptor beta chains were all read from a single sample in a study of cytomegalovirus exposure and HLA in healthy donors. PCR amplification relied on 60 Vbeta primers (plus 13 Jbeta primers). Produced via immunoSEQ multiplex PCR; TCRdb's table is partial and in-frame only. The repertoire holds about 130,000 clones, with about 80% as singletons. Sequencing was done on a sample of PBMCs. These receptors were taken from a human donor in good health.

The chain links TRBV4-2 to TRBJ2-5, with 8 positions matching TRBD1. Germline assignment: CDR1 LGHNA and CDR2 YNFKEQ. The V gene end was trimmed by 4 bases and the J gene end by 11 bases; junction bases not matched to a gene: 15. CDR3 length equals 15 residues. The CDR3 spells CASSPGTGSSLEQYF. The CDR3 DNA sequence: TGTGCCAGCAGCCCCGGGACAGGATCCTCGCTGGAGCAGTACTTC.

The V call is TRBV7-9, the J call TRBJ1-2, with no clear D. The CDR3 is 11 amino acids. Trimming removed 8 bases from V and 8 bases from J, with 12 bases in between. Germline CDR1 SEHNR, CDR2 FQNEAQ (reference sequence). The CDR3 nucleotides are TGTGCCAGCCGCCCGGCGGAGGGCTACACCTTC. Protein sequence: CASRPAEGYTF.

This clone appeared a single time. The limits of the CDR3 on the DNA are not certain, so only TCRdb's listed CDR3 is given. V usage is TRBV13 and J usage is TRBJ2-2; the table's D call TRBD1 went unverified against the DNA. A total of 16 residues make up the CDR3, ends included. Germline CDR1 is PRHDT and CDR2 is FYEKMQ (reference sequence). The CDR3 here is CASSFGPGQLTGELFF.

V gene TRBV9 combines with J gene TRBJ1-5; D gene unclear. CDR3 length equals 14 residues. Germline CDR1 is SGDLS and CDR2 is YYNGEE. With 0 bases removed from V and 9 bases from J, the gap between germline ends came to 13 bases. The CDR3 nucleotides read TGTGCCAGCAGCGTAGCAGACTCTTTGGGGCCCCAGCATTTT. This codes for CASSVADSLGPQHF.

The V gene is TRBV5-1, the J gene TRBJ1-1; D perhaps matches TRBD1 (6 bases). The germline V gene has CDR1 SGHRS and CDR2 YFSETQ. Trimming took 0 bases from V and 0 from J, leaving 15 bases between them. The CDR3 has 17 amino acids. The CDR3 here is CASSLAGENFLNTEAFF. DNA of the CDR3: TGCGCCAGCAGCTTGGCAGGGGAGAACTTTTTGAACACTGAAGCTTTCTTT.

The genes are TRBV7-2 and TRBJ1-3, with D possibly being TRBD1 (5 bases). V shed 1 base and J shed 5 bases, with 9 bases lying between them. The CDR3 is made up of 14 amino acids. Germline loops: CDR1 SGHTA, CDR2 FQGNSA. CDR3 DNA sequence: TGTGCCAGCAGCTTAGGGACAAGACGAAACACCATATATTTT. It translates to CASSLGTRRNTIYF. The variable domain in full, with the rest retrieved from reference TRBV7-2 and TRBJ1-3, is GAGVSQSPSNKVTEKGKDVELRCDPISGHTALYWYRQSLGQGLEFLIYFQGNSAPDKSGLPSDRFSAERTGGSVSTLTIQRTQQEDSAVYLCASSLGTRRNTIYFGEGSWLTVV.

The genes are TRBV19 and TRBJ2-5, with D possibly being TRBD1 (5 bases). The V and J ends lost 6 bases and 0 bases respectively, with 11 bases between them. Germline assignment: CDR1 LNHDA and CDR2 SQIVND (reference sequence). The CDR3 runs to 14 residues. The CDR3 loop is CASRHQDNQETQYF. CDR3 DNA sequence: TGTGCCAGTAGGCATCAGGACAACCAAGAGACCCAGTACTTC.

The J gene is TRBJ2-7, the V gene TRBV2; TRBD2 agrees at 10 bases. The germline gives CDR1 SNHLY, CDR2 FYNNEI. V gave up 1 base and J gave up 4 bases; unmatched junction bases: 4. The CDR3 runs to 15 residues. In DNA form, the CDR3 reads TGTGCCAGCAGTGAAGAAGGACTAGCGGTGTACGAGCAGTACTTC. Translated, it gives CASSEEGLAVYEQYF.

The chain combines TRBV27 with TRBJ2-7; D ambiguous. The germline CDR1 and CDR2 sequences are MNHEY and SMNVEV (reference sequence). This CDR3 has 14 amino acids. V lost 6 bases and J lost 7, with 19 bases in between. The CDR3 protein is CASSPMAVSGEQYF. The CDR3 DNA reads TGTGCCAGCAGCCCAATGGCCGTCTCAGGTGAGCAGTACTTC.

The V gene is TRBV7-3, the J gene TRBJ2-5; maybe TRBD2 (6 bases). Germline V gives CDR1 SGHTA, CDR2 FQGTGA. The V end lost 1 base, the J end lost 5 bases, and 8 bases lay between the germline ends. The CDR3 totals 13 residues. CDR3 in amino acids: CASSLSAGETQYF. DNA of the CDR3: TGTGCCAGCAGCTTAAGTGCGGGGGAGACCCAGTACTTC.

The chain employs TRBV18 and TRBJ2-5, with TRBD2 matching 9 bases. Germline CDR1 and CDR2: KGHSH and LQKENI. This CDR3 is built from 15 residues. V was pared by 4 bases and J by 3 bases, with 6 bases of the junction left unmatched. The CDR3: CASSRRASGEETQYF. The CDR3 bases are TGTGCCAGCTCACGACGTGCTAGCGGGGAAGAGACCCAGTACTTC.

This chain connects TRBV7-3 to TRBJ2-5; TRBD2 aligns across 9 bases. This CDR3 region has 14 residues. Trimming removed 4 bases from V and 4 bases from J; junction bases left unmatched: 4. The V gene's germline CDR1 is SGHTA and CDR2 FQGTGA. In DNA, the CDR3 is TGTGCCAGCAGCTCCGGACTAGCGTCAGAGACCCAGTACTTC. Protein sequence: CASSSGLASETQYF.

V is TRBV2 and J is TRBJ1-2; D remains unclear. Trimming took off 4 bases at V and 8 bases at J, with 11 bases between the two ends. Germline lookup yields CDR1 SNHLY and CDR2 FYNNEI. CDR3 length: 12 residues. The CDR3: CASSVTDRGYTF. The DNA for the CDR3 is TGTGCCAGCAGTGTAACAGATCGGGGCTACACCTTC.